The 26 T cell receptor beta chains below were found in one sample sequenced in a study of shared T cell receptors in the human thymus. Here immunoSEQ multiplex PCR was the method, and the copy in TCRdb shows in-frame clones only, minus some. The sample has hundreds of thousands of clones, over 75% seen once. The same data also went into a second study, on human thymus T cells.

The sequenced material came from thymocytes. The source of these receptors is a boy in the first two years of life with a congenital heart defect.

The rearrangement uses TRBV30 and TRBJ2-5, with 8 bases identical to TRBD1. The end of the DNA aligns better with TRBJ2-7, so the J call may be wrong. In germline, CDR1 is GTSNPN, CDR2 SVGIG (reference sequence). The CDR3 has 14 amino acids. The DNA for the CDR3 is TGTGCCTGGAGGCACAGGGGGTTAAGGTACGAGCAGTACTTC. Its translation is CAWRHRGLRYEQYF.

The chain links TRBV5-1 to TRBJ2-2, with a weak D call TRBD1 (5 bases). This CDR3 contains 17 residues. The germline V and J ends were trimmed by 7 bases and 5 bases, with 24 bases remaining between them. CDR1 SGHRS and CDR2 YFSETQ come from the germline V gene. This CDR3 is CASGSQEGQMLTGELFF. CDR3 nucleotides: TGCGCCAGCGGCTCCCAAGAAGGACAAATGCTAACCGGGGAGCTGTTTTTT.

In DNA form, the CDR3 reads TGTGCCAGCAGCGTAGGGCAGGGAAGTCAGCCCCAGCATTTT. Protein: CASSVGQGSQPQHF. V and J are TRBV9 and TRBJ1-5; the D gene is possibly TRBD1 (5 bases). The V gene's germline CDR1 is SGDLS and CDR2 YYNGEE. The V end lost 0 bases, the J end lost 6 bases, and 10 bases lay between the germline ends. The CDR3 loop spans 14 amino acids. The full variable domain, completed using reference TRBV9 and TRBJ1-5, is DSGVTQTPKHLITATGQRVTLRCSPRSGDLSVYWYQQSLDQGLQFLIQYYNGEERAKGNILERFSAQQFPDLHSELNLSSLELGDSALYFCASSVGQGSQPQHFGDGTRLSIL.

The V call is TRBV29-1, the J call TRBJ2-2; D is perhaps TRBD1 (5 bases). V was shortened by 1 base and J by 2 bases, with 5 bases between the two germline ends. Germline assignment: CDR1 SQVTM and CDR2 ANQGSEA. The CDR3 has 13 residues. CDR3 sequence: CSVEGGNTGELFF. The CDR3 DNA is TGCAGCGTTGAAGGGGGCAACACCGGGGAGCTGTTTTTT.

V usage is TRBV27 and J usage is TRBJ2-7, with 9 nucleotides matching TRBD2. V was pared by 2 bases and J by 4 bases, with 30 bases of the junction left unmatched. This CDR3 comprises 23 residues. In germline, CDR1 is MNHEY, CDR2 SMNVEV (reference sequence). DNA of the CDR3: TGTGCCAGCAGTTTAAGGGCCCCCTCGACAGGGATTAGCGGGAGCGGGGGAGCTTACGAGCAGTACTTC. It translates to CASSLRAPSTGISGSGGAYEQYF.

The chain couples TRBV28 to TRBJ1-2; D uncertain. This CDR3 has 13 amino acids. CDR1 MDHEN and CDR2 SYDVKM come from the germline V gene. With 4 bases removed from V and 4 bases from J, the gap between germline ends came to 10 bases. CDR3 in DNA: TGTGCCAGCAGTTGGCGGGGTATCTATGGCTACACCTTC. It is translated as CASSWRGIYGYTF.

This clone was seen more than once but under ten times. The J gene is TRBJ1-4, the V gene TRBV27; TRBD1 aligns across 7 bases. The junction had 11 bases not matched to a gene; V was cut back by 6 bases and J by 4 bases. The CDR3 runs 16 residues. CDR1 MNHEY and CDR2 SMNVEV come from the germline V gene (reference sequence). The CDR3 spells CASSSTGRRVNEKLFF. The CDR3 nucleotides read TGTGCCAGCAGCTCGACAGGGAGAAGGGTTAATGAAAAACTGTTTTTT.

The rearrangement links TRBV6-5 to TRBJ2-7; 8 nucleotides line up with TRBD2. The V segment lost 5 bases and the J segment 3 bases; nucleotides outside the gene matches: 9. Germline V gives CDR1 MNHEY, CDR2 SVGAGI. The CDR3 contains 15 residues. The CDR3 nucleotides read TGTGCCAGCAGTAGGAGCGGGAGACCTCTCTACGAGCAGTACTTC. Translated, it gives CASSRSGRPLYEQYF.

This chain connects TRBV5-3 to TRBJ1-4; no firm D call. TRBV5-3 is identified as an open reading frame with a role that is uncertain. The CDR3 loop spans 8 amino acids. V gave up 4 bases and J gave up 17 bases, with 6 bases separating them. DNA for the CDR3: TGTGCCAGAAGCGGCGGTTTTTTT. Its translation: CARSGGFF.

The V and J genes are TRBV14 and TRBJ2-1; 8 positions match TRBD2. The CDR3 spans 15 residues. Losses at the gene ends were 5 bases for V and 4 bases for J; bases not matched to a gene: 7. Per germline, CDR1 SGHDN and CDR2 FVKESK. CDR3 DNA: TGTGCCAGCAGCAGTAGATTAGCGGGATACAATGAGCAGTTCTTC. Translated: CASSSRLAGYNEQFF. The full variable domain, rest sourced from reference TRBV14 and TRBJ2-1, is EAGVTQFPSHSVIEKGQTVTLRCDPISGHDNLYWYRRVMGKEIKFLLHFVKESKQDESGMPNNRFLAERTGGTYSTLKVQPAELEDSGVYFCASSSRLAGYNEQFFGPGTRLTVL.

This chain joins TRBV28 and TRBJ1-2; TRBD1 might be the D (6 bases). The CDR3 is made up of 12 amino acids. V lost 3 bases, J lost 10 bases, and 12 bases lay in between. The germline V gene encodes CDR1 MDHEN and CDR2 SYDVKM. The CDR3: CASSLGACAYTF. The CDR3 nucleotides are TGTGCCAGCAGTTTGGGGGCTTGCGCCTACACCTTC.

The rearrangement joins TRBV19 to TRBJ1-1; TRBD1 is a possible D gene (5 bases). The V gene's germline CDR1 is LNHDA and CDR2 SQIVND (reference sequence). Trimming stripped 7 bases from V and 4 bases from J, with 19 bases between. The CDR3 has 15 amino acids. The CDR3: CASNVGALNRTEAFF. CDR3 in DNA: TGTGCCAGTAACGTAGGGGCTCTTAATCGCACTGAAGCTTTCTTT.

V and J are TRBV12-5 and TRBJ2-7; D is uncertain. V dropped 2 bases and J dropped 0 bases, with 11 bases sitting between them. Germline loops: CDR1 LGHNT, CDR2 FRNRAP. The CDR3 is made up of 15 amino acids. The CDR3: CASGLQTVGSYEQYF. The CDR3 DNA reads TGTGCTAGTGGTTTGCAGACTGTAGGCTCCTACGAGCAGTACTTC.

This rearrangement joins TRBV5-1 to TRBJ1-6, with D maybe TRBD1 (5 bases). Trimming left V 1 base short and J 3 bases short, with 14 bases between. Germline lookup yields CDR1 SGHRS and CDR2 YFSETQ. This CDR3 spans 17 amino acids. The CDR3 bases are TGCGCCAGCAGCTTGTGGGTTTTGGGGCTCTATAATTCACCCCTCCACTTT. It codes for CASSLWVLGLYNSPLHF.

The chain joins TRBV5-1 to TRBJ2-2; 8 positions agree with TRBD1. The germline V gene encodes CDR1 SGHRS and CDR2 YFSETQ. The CDR3 runs to 19 residues. V lost 4 bases and J lost 7; bases outside the gene matches: 21. The CDR3 sequence is CASSQPGQGALQVDGELFF. CDR3 DNA sequence: TGCGCCAGCAGCCAACCCGGACAGGGTGCCCTACAAGTTGACGGGGAGCTGTTTTTT.

The rearrangement joins TRBV5-6 to TRBJ2-1; 9 nucleotides line up with TRBD2. Unmatched junction bases numbered 12, after V lost 1 base and J lost 4 bases. This CDR3 region has 18 residues. The germline gives CDR1 SGHDT, CDR2 YYEEEE. CDR3 DNA sequence: TGTGCCAGCAGCTTGTTCGGAATAGCGGGGGACCAATACAATGAGCAGTTCTTC. Residues: CASSLFGIAGDQYNEQFF.

The rearrangement links TRBV28 to TRBJ1-1; D is ambiguous. The CDR3 has 14 residues. V lost 5 bases and J 6 bases, leaving 16 bases between the germline ends. CDR1 MDHEN and CDR2 SYDVKM come from the germline V gene. This chain's CDR3 is CASSDNSSEAEAFF. The CDR3 DNA follows: TGTGCCAGCAGTGACAACAGTTCGGAGGCTGAAGCTTTCTTT.

This clone was found a few times. The V and J genes are TRBV14 and TRBJ1-4; D is possibly TRBD1 (6 bases). This CDR3 has 14 amino acids. V lost 6 bases to trimming and J lost 5 bases, with 13 bases between them. Germline V lookup: CDR1 SGHDN, CDR2 FVKESK. Written as DNA, the CDR3 is TGTGCCAGCAGTAGTGGGCAGGGGAATGAAAAACTGTTTTTT. Translation: CASSSGQGNEKLFF.

The V and J genes are TRBV28 and TRBJ2-7; 9 positions agree with TRBD1. CDR1 MDHEN and CDR2 SYDVKM come from the germline V gene. The trim removed 6 bases at V and 6 bases at J, leaving 9 bases unmatched. The length of the CDR3 is 14 residues. The CDR3 protein is CASSTGTGPSEQYF. CDR3 DNA sequence: TGTGCCAGCAGCACCGGGACAGGGCCCAGCGAGCAGTACTTC.

The J gene is TRBJ2-6, the V gene TRBV19; the D gene is possibly TRBD1 (6 bases). Germline loops: CDR1 LNHDA, CDR2 SQIVND (reference sequence). Deletions cut 3 bases from V and 2 bases from J, with 17 bases between. The CDR3 is 18 amino acids. The CDR3 nucleotides are TGTGCCAGTAGTATCAGGGGTAGTGAGGTCCCTGGGGCCAACGTCCTGACTTTC. Translation: CASSIRGSEVPGANVLTF.

This chain uses TRBV5-6 with TRBJ1-5; no definite D call. This CDR3 spans 14 amino acids. Between the trimmed V and J ends, which lost 4 bases and 1 base, there was a span of 9 bases. Germline CDR1 reads SGHDT; CDR2 reads YYEEEE. The CDR3: CASSLNGSNQPQHF. DNA of the CDR3: TGTGCCAGCAGCCTCAATGGCAGCAATCAGCCCCAGCATTTT.

The chain combines TRBV28 with TRBJ1-5; a weak D match, TRBD1 (5 bases). Germline V gives CDR1 MDHEN, CDR2 SYDVKM. The V end was cut by 5 bases, the J end by 3 bases, with 11 bases between. The CDR3 runs to 14 residues. The CDR3 protein is CASSPDSLNQPQHF. CDR3 sequence (DNA): TGTGCCAGCAGTCCAGACAGCCTCAATCAGCCCCAGCATTTT.

V usage is TRBV5-3 and J usage is TRBJ2-1, with TRBD1 as a possible D gene (5 bases). TRBV5-3 is given ORF status, its function remaining uncertain. This CDR3 contains 13 residues. V gave up 6 bases and J gave up 8 bases, with 15 bases separating them. This chain's CDR3 is CARNGAAPHEQFF. CDR3 DNA: TGTGCCAGAAATGGGGCAGCCCCCCATGAGCAGTTCTTC.

The chain employs TRBV6-5 and TRBJ1-2; TRBD1 is a possible D gene (6 bases). With 10 bases removed from V and 2 bases from J, the gap between germline ends came to 20 bases. CDR1 is MNHEY, CDR2 SVGAGI, per germline. The CDR3 consists of 15 residues. The CDR3 coding sequence is TGTGCCACCCTCCCCAGACAGGACACAAACTATGGCTACACCTTC. Encoded protein: CATLPRQDTNYGYTF.

The chain joins TRBV27 to TRBJ2-1, with TRBD2 as a possible D gene (7 bases). This CDR3 contains 18 residues. CDR1 and CDR2 from the germline V gene are MNHEY and SMNVEV (reference sequence). Trimming shortened V by 2 bases and J by 3 bases, and 20 bases separated the two germline ends. The CDR3 DNA follows: TGTGCCAGCAGTTTAATGGGGGCGGGCGGGGGAATCTACAATGAGCAGTTCTTC. It encodes CASSLMGAGGGIYNEQFF.

The V call is TRBV7-9, the J call TRBJ2-7, with TRBD1 identical over 7 bases. The CDR3 consists of 16 residues. Trimming at V came to 1 base and at J to 2 bases, leaving 8 bases not matched to a gene. The V gene's germline CDR1 is SEHNR and CDR2 FQNEAQ (reference sequence). CDR3 sequence reads: CASSLEVPTGTYEQYF. The CDR3 DNA reads as TGTGCCAGCAGCTTAGAGGTCCCGACAGGGACCTACGAGCAGTACTTC.